Listed here are 9 T cell receptor beta chains from one sample, sequenced in a study of T-cell reconstitution after alpha-beta-depleted transplantation in children. This sample's TCRbeta library carried unique molecular identifier barcodes. In TCRdb, the PCR reads were re-called with MiXCR into one record per CDR3 protein. The sample contains about 100,000 distinct CDR3 sequences, 5.5% to 7% of which appear only once. Sequenced material: PBMCs, mostly from graft donor cells, taken 360 days after TCRalphabeta/CD19-depleted stem cell transplant. Every receptor here comes from a male patient between 2 and 9 years old who had a stem cell transplant for acute lymphoblastic leukemia, so the T cells may come from the graft donor.

This clonotype was counted only a few times. The chain links TRBV28 to TRBJ2-7; D not resolved. The CDR3 length is 14 residues. The V and J ends lost 4 bases and 5 bases respectively, with 15 bases between them. Looked up from germline, CDR1 is MDHEN and CDR2 is SYDVKM. This chain's CDR3 is CASSSDGLRDEQYF. In DNA, the CDR3 is TGTGCCAGCAGTTCCGACGGGTTAAGGGACGAGCAGTACTTC.

The table lists this clonotype with many counts. This sequence joins TRBV6-6 and TRBJ2-5; 9 bases line up with TRBD1. After removal of 4 bases from V and 6 bases from J, the junction contained 3 bases not matched to a gene. The CDR3 is 13 residues long. Germline values: CDR1 MNHNY, CDR2 SVGAGI (reference sequence). CDR3 region: CASSFGQGQTQYF. CDR3 DNA sequence: TGTGCCAGCAGTTTCGGACAGGGGCAGACCCAGTACTTC.

The chain has TRBV6-5 and TRBJ2-1; D perhaps matches TRBD2 (6 bases). Looked up from germline, CDR1 is MNHEY and CDR2 is SVGAGI. Trimming shortened V by 0 bases and J by 4 bases, and 13 bases separated the two germline ends. This CDR3 comprises 16 residues. The CDR3 DNA follows: TGTGCCAGCAGTTACTCCCCGGGGAGCGGGTACAATGAGCAGTTCTTC. It yields the protein CASSYSPGSGYNEQFF.

The J gene is TRBJ2-3, the V gene TRBV7-9, with D unclear. CDR1 is SEHNR, CDR2 FQNEAQ, per germline (reference sequence). This CDR3 contains 17 residues. With 2 bases removed from V and 1 base from J, the gap between germline ends came to 16 bases. This CDR3 reads CASSLSILRVGTDTQYF. CDR3 coding DNA: TGTGCCAGCAGCTTAAGTATCCTAAGGGTAGGCACAGATACGCAGTATTTT.

To note about this clonotype: This clone may be a read error of a much larger clone one base away. This chain links TRBV27 with TRBJ2-3; D not resolved. Germline-derived CDR1 and CDR2 are MNHEY and SMNVEV (reference sequence). The CDR3 spans 15 residues. The CDR3, as DNA: TGTTCCAGCAGTTCCCCTTGGAGCAGCACAGATACGCAGTATTTT. Translated: CSSSSPWSSTDTQYF.

V is TRBV6-4 and J is TRBJ2-3; maybe TRBD1 (7 bases). The CDR3 is made up of 15 amino acids. V gave up 6 bases and J gave up 2 bases, with 15 bases separating them. Germline assignment: CDR1 MRHNA and CDR2 SNTAGT. As DNA, the CDR3 is TGTGCCAGCAGACAGACAGGGAGGAACACAGATACGCAGTATTTT. Translating it yields CASRQTGRNTDTQYF.

This clonotype has ten or more counts. This sequence joins TRBV7-9 and TRBJ2-7, with a tentative D call TRBD2 (5 bases). Germline V gene sequence: CDR1 SEHNR, CDR2 FQNEAQ (reference sequence). The length of the CDR3 is 16 residues. Trimming shortened V by 1 base and J by 1 base, and 14 bases separated the two germline ends. The CDR3 here is CASSLGPPDWSYEQYF. The CDR3 bases are TGTGCCAGCAGCTTAGGCCCACCGGACTGGTCCTACGAGCAGTACTTC.

In its sample, this clonotype was seen many times. V is TRBV28 and J is TRBJ2-3, with 9 bases aligning to TRBD2. The V gene's germline CDR1 is MDHEN and CDR2 SYDVKM. Trimming removed 2 bases from V and 2 bases from J; junction bases left unmatched: 5. The CDR3 has 16 amino acids. CDR3 nucleotides: TGTGCCAGCAGTTTACGGCGGGGGGGCTTCACAGATACGCAGTATTTT. Residues: CASSLRRGGFTDTQYF.

The chain has TRBV30 and TRBJ1-5, with D possibly matching TRBD1 (6 bases). V was clipped by 0 bases and J by 5 bases, with 11 bases between them. This CDR3 contains 14 residues. Germline-derived CDR1 and CDR2 are GTSNPN and SVGIG (reference sequence). The CDR3 DNA reads TGTGCCTGGAGTGTTTTTAGGGGGGATCAGCCCCAGCATTTT. It codes for CAWSVFRGDQPQHF.